These T cell receptor beta chains were read from a single sample in a study of shared T cell receptors in the human thymus. Profiled with immunoSEQ multiplex PCR; TCRdb holds only in-frame clones, not every one. The sample has tens of thousands of clones, about 95% seen once. The material sequenced was thymocytes. The receptor set was obtained from a human donor. The CDR3 runs from the conserved cysteine through the conserved F or W. The order of the fields is D gene, clone size, J gene, V gene, CDR3 protein, CDR3 DNA. D genes are given only for firm matches. Clone sizes are given selectively: once, few, many, or a class where the clone is expanded.

d_call: .; clone_size: .; j_call: TRBJ2-1; v_call: TRBV6-4; cdr3_aa: CASSDRGTSDEQFF; cdr3_nt: TGTGCCAGCAGTGACAGGGGTACTTCGGATGAGCAGTTCTTC
d_call: .; clone_size: .; j_call: TRBJ2-7; v_call: TRBV15; cdr3_aa: CATSRDDTVYVYEQYF; cdr3_nt: TGTGCCACCAGCAGAGATGACACCGTCTATGTCTACGAGCAGTACTTC
d_call: TRBD2; clone_size: .; j_call: TRBJ2-1; v_call: TRBV7-9; cdr3_aa: CASSPPTSAPQYNEQFF; cdr3_nt: TGTGCCAGCAGCCCGCCGACTAGCGCCCCTCAGTACAATGAGCAGTTCTTC
d_call: TRBD2; clone_size: .; j_call: TRBJ2-1; v_call: TRBV6-1; cdr3_aa: CASRLAGGACNEQFF; cdr3_nt: TGTGCCAGCCGATTAGCGGGGGGGGCCTGCAATGAGCAGTTCTTC
d_call: TRBD1; clone_size: .; j_call: TRBJ2-5; v_call: TRBV4-3; cdr3_aa: CASSLLKWTGGFDVGETQYF; cdr3_nt: TGCGCCAGCAGCCTACTTAAATGGACAGGGGGCTTCGATGTAGGAGAGACCCAGTACTTC
d_call: .; clone_size: .; j_call: TRBJ1-1; v_call: TRBV19; cdr3_aa: CASSTPSQGMGTEAFF; cdr3_nt: TGTGCCAGTAGTACACCGTCACAGGGAATGGGCACTGAAGCTTTCTTT
d_call: .; clone_size: .; j_call: TRBJ2-2; v_call: TRBV19; cdr3_aa: CATSIRGWRNTGELFF; cdr3_nt: TGTGCCACTAGTATTAGGGGTTGGCGAAACACCGGGGAGCTGTTTTTT
d_call: TRBD1; clone_size: .; j_call: TRBJ1-1; v_call: TRBV7-3; cdr3_aa: CASSLLGTGALSGPEAFF; cdr3_nt: TGTGCCAGCAGCTTACTCGGGACAGGGGCTCTGAGTGGCCCTGAAGCTTTCTTT
d_call: TRBD2; clone_size: few; j_call: TRBJ2-1; v_call: TRBV28; cdr3_aa: CASSLSGLAGGISDEQFF; cdr3_nt: TGTGCCAGCAGTTTAAGTGGGCTAGCGGGGGGTATCAGCGATGAGCAGTTCTTC
d_call: TRBD1; clone_size: .; j_call: TRBJ1-2; v_call: TRBV7-9; cdr3_aa: CASSVTRDRVENGYTF; cdr3_nt: TGTGCCAGCAGCGTAACCCGGGACAGGGTGGAGAATGGCTACACCTTC
d_call: .; clone_size: .; j_call: TRBJ2-3; v_call: TRBV15; cdr3_aa: CATSRDIPRRGPDTQYF; cdr3_nt: TGTGCCACCAGCAGAGATATCCCCCGGCGGGGGCCAGATACGCAGTATTTT
d_call: .; clone_size: .; j_call: TRBJ1-2; v_call: TRBV15; cdr3_aa: CATSRDVGGDVNYGYTF; cdr3_nt: TGTGCCACCAGCAGAGATGTGGGAGGGGATGTTAACTATGGCTACACCTTC
d_call: TRBD1; clone_size: .; j_call: TRBJ2-2; v_call: TRBV12-5; cdr3_aa: CASGSTRDRVGELFF; cdr3_nt: TGTGCTAGTGGTTCTACCCGGGACAGGGTCGGGGAGCTGTTTTTT
d_call: .; clone_size: .; j_call: TRBJ1-4; v_call: TRBV19; cdr3_aa: CASSVRQDNEKLFF; cdr3_nt: TGTGCCAGTAGTGTGAGACAGGATAATGAAAAACTGTTTTTT
d_call: .; clone_size: .; j_call: TRBJ2-2; v_call: TRBV28; cdr3_aa: CASRPPSTGELFF; cdr3_nt: TGTGCCAGCAGACCGCCCTCCACCGGGGAGCTGTTTTTT
d_call: .; clone_size: .; j_call: TRBJ1-3; v_call: TRBV14; cdr3_aa: CASSQDGQPILYSGNTIYF; cdr3_nt: TGTGCCAGCAGCCAAGATGGACAACCAATACTGTACTCAGGAAACACCATATATTTT
d_call: TRBD1; clone_size: .; j_call: TRBJ1-2; v_call: TRBV18; cdr3_aa: CASSPPGQGSGYTF; cdr3_nt: TGTGCCAGCTCCCCACCCGGACAGGGATCTGGCTACACCTTC
d_call: TRBD1; clone_size: .; j_call: TRBJ1-1; v_call: TRBV27; cdr3_aa: CASRVPGTGNTEAFF; cdr3_nt: TGTGCCAGCAGGGTTCCCGGGACAGGTAACACTGAAGCTTTCTTT
d_call: .; clone_size: .; j_call: TRBJ2-5; v_call: TRBV7-9; cdr3_aa: CASSGYQETQYF; cdr3_nt: TGTGCCAGCAGTGGGTACCAAGAGACCCAGTACTTC
d_call: TRBD2; clone_size: .; j_call: TRBJ2-5; v_call: TRBV4-3; cdr3_aa: CASSQARLPGTSGEETQYF; cdr3_nt: TGCGCCAGCAGCCAAGCTCGCCTCCCCGGGACTAGCGGGGAAGAGACCCAGTACTTC
d_call: .; clone_size: .; j_call: TRBJ1-1; v_call: TRBV18; cdr3_aa: CASSPPRDIPMNTEAFF; cdr3_nt: TGTGCCAGCTCACCACCCCGGGACATTCCGATGAACACTGAAGCTTTCTTT
d_call: TRBD2; clone_size: .; j_call: TRBJ2-5; v_call: TRBV14; cdr3_aa: CASSPTPSGGDQETQYF; cdr3_nt: TGTGCCAGCAGCCCCACGCCTAGCGGGGGCGACCAAGAGACCCAGTACTTC
d_call: .; clone_size: .; j_call: TRBJ2-7; v_call: TRBV4-1; cdr3_aa: CASRAATWGGPYEQYF; cdr3_nt: TGCGCCAGCAGAGCCGCCACGTGGGGGGGCCCCTACGAGCAGTACTTC
d_call: .; clone_size: once; j_call: TRBJ2-7; v_call: TRBV4-2; cdr3_aa: CASSQDQQRQKGEQYF; cdr3_nt: TGTGCCAGCAGCCAAGATCAACAACGACAGAAAGGGGAGCAGTACTTC
d_call: TRBD1; clone_size: .; j_call: TRBJ1-2; v_call: TRBV7-2; cdr3_aa: CASSFQGTGNGYTF; cdr3_nt: TGTGCCAGCAGCTTCCAGGGGACAGGGAACGGCTACACCTTC
d_call: .; clone_size: .; j_call: TRBJ2-7; v_call: TRBV27; cdr3_aa: CASNSRMGVEQYF; cdr3_nt: TGTGCCAGCAACAGTAGGATGGGGGTCGAGCAGTACTTC
d_call: .; clone_size: .; j_call: TRBJ2-2; v_call: TRBV25-1; cdr3_aa: CASSEWADNTGELFF; cdr3_nt: TGTGCCAGCAGTGAATGGGCAGATAACACCGGGGAGCTGTTTTTT
d_call: .; clone_size: .; j_call: TRBJ1-2; v_call: TRBV7-9; cdr3_aa: CASSLEAFDGYTF; cdr3_nt: TGTGCCAGCAGCTTAGAAGCCTTTGATGGCTACACCTTC
d_call: .; clone_size: .; j_call: TRBJ2-7; v_call: TRBV7-2; cdr3_aa: CASSLGTKGGYEQYF; cdr3_nt: TGTGCCAGCAGCTTGGGGACTAAGGGGGGGTACGAGCAGTACTTC
d_call: TRBD1; clone_size: .; j_call: TRBJ1-6; v_call: TRBV30; cdr3_aa: CAWIPGRDRGRSPLHF; cdr3_nt: TGTGCCTGGATCCCGGGTAGGGACAGGGGCCGGTCACCCCTCCACTTT
d_call: .; clone_size: .; j_call: TRBJ1-1; v_call: TRBV21-1; cdr3_aa: CASSKENPLGTEAFF; cdr3_nt: TGTGCCAGCAGCAAAGAGAATCCATTGGGCACTGAAGCTTTCTTT
d_call: TRBD2; clone_size: .; j_call: TRBJ2-3; v_call: TRBV4-2; cdr3_aa: CASSQGLAGPTDTQYF; cdr3_nt: TGTGCCAGCAGCCAAGGCCTAGCGGGCCCTACAGATACGCAGTATTTT
d_call: TRBD2; clone_size: .; j_call: TRBJ2-5; v_call: TRBV4-3; cdr3_aa: CASSQGFPLLAIETQYF; cdr3_nt: TGCGCCAGCAGCCAAGGATTCCCCCTACTAGCGATAGAGACCCAGTACTTC
d_call: .; clone_size: .; j_call: TRBJ1-2; v_call: TRBV12-5; cdr3_aa: CASGRDFHWKGDGYTF; cdr3_nt: TGTGCTAGTGGTAGGGACTTCCACTGGAAGGGTGACGGCTACACCTTC
d_call: TRBD1; clone_size: .; j_call: TRBJ1-6; v_call: TRBV11-2; cdr3_aa: CASSLATGGRRSYNSPLHF; cdr3_nt: TGTGCCAGCAGCTTAGCGACAGGGGGCAGACGCTCCTATAATTCACCCCTCCACTTT
d_call: .; clone_size: .; j_call: TRBJ1-6; v_call: TRBV10-3; cdr3_aa: CAISERVSGNSPLHF; cdr3_nt: TGTGCCATCAGTGAAAGGGTATCGGGTAATTCACCCCTCCACTTT
d_call: .; clone_size: .; j_call: TRBJ2-3; v_call: TRBV13; cdr3_aa: CASSFGQATDTQYF; cdr3_nt: TGTGCCAGCAGCTTCGGGCAGGCTACAGATACGCAGTATTTT
d_call: .; clone_size: .; j_call: TRBJ2-3; v_call: TRBV2; cdr3_aa: CASPAMRVLSTDTQYF; cdr3_nt: TGTGCCAGCCCGGCGATGAGGGTTCTTAGCACAGATACGCAGTATTTT
d_call: .; clone_size: .; j_call: TRBJ1-5; v_call: TRBV18; cdr3_aa: CASSPAWAVSNQPQHF; cdr3_nt: TGTGCCAGCTCACCAGCCTGGGCCGTAAGCAATCAGCCCCAGCATTTT
d_call: TRBD1; clone_size: .; j_call: TRBJ2-2; v_call: TRBV4-2; cdr3_aa: CASSRGQGRGPGELFF; cdr3_nt: TGTGCCAGCAGCCGGGGACAGGGTAGAGGGCCCGGGGAGCTGTTTTTT
d_call: TRBD2; clone_size: .; j_call: TRBJ2-3; v_call: TRBV19; cdr3_aa: CASSMDLAGLATDTQYF; cdr3_nt: TGTGCCAGTAGTATGGATCTAGCGGGCTTGGCAACAGATACGCAGTATTTT
d_call: TRBD1; clone_size: .; j_call: TRBJ1-4; v_call: TRBV29-1; cdr3_aa: CSVVSGGLATNEKLFF; cdr3_nt: TGCAGCGTTGTGTCAGGGGGCCTTGCAACTAATGAAAAACTGTTTTTT
d_call: .; clone_size: .; j_call: TRBJ1-2; v_call: TRBV9; cdr3_aa: CASSVGEGFDYGYTF; cdr3_nt: TGTGCCAGCAGCGTAGGTGAGGGTTTCGACTATGGCTACACCTTC
d_call: .; clone_size: .; j_call: TRBJ1-6; v_call: TRBV7-3; cdr3_aa: CASSSDSNSPLHF; cdr3_nt: TGTGCCAGCAGCTCCGACAGTAATTCACCCCTCCACTTT
d_call: TRBD1; clone_size: .; j_call: TRBJ2-5; v_call: TRBV5-6; cdr3_aa: CASSWDSGKFSSYRETQYF; cdr3_nt: TGTGCCAGCAGCTGGGACAGCGGCAAATTTTCTAGCTACCGAGAGACCCAGTACTTC
d_call: .; clone_size: .; j_call: TRBJ2-7; v_call: TRBV15; cdr3_aa: CATSRDRAGRWDEQYF; cdr3_nt: TGTGCCACCAGCAGAGATAGGGCGGGGAGGTGGGACGAGCAGTACTTC
d_call: .; clone_size: .; j_call: TRBJ1-4; v_call: TRBV5-1; cdr3_aa: CASSLVSSPKGKKLFF; cdr3_nt: TGCGCCAGCAGCTTGGTGTCTTCACCGAAGGGGAAAAAACTGTTTTTT
d_call: .; clone_size: .; j_call: TRBJ1-2; v_call: TRBV18; cdr3_aa: CASSPRVYGYTF; cdr3_nt: TGTGCCAGCTCACCGAGGGTTTATGGCTACACCTTC
d_call: TRBD1; clone_size: .; j_call: TRBJ2-1; v_call: TRBV6-1; cdr3_aa: CASKDRGIMYEQFF; cdr3_nt: TGTGCCAGCAAGGACAGGGGGATAATGTATGAGCAGTTCTTC
d_call: TRBD1; clone_size: .; j_call: TRBJ2-2; v_call: TRBV4-1; cdr3_aa: CASSLDKRQGAGDTGELFF; cdr3_nt: TGCGCCAGCAGCCTAGACAAAAGACAGGGGGCGGGTGACACCGGGGAGCTGTTTTTT
d_call: TRBD1; clone_size: .; j_call: TRBJ1-5; v_call: TRBV15; cdr3_aa: CATSRRGPEIYQPQHF; cdr3_nt: TGTGCCACCAGCAGGAGGGGGCCGGAGATATATCAGCCCCAGCATTTT
d_call: TRBD2; clone_size: .; j_call: TRBJ2-3; v_call: TRBV28; cdr3_aa: CASIREQSSGGPDTQYF; cdr3_nt: TGTGCCAGCATAAGGGAGCAATCTAGCGGGGGGCCAGATACGCAGTATTTT
d_call: .; clone_size: .; j_call: TRBJ2-3; v_call: TRBV11-1; cdr3_aa: CASSTPGPSPDTQYF; cdr3_nt: TGTGCCAGCAGCACGCCGGGCCCTTCCCCAGATACGCAGTATTTT
d_call: .; clone_size: .; j_call: TRBJ1-2; v_call: TRBV4-1; cdr3_aa: CASSHGGGKKGYGYTF; cdr3_nt: TGCGCCAGCAGCCATGGTGGGGGGAAGAAGGGCTATGGCTACACCTTC
d_call: .; clone_size: .; j_call: TRBJ2-7; v_call: TRBV2; cdr3_aa: CASSVMTIGLSPYEQYF; cdr3_nt: TGTGCCAGCAGTGTCATGACGATTGGACTGTCGCCCTACGAGCAGTACTTC
d_call: .; clone_size: .; j_call: TRBJ2-1; v_call: TRBV19; cdr3_aa: CASSIGPNNEQFF; cdr3_nt: TGTGCCAGTAGTATAGGGCCTAACAATGAGCAGTTCTTC
d_call: .; clone_size: .; j_call: TRBJ1-4; v_call: TRBV5-1; cdr3_aa: CASSVTGAHFNEKLFF; cdr3_nt: TGCGCCAGCAGCGTTACCGGAGCCCACTTTAATGAAAAACTGTTTTTT